These 7 T cell receptor beta chains were all obtained from the same sample, sequenced in a study of T cell repertoires in urothelial bladder cancer. Profiling relied on immunoSEQ multiplex PCR, and the TCRdb table lists in-frame clones only, not all of them. The table lists approximately 9,000 clones, 50% to 75% of them singletons. The specimen sequenced was tumor-infiltrating cells from bladder cancer. The receptor source for this set is a human donor with urothelial carcinoma.

The rearrangement joins TRBV2 to TRBJ2-7; D unresolved. The CDR3 has 10 amino acids. Trimming removed 2 bases from V and 4 bases from J, with 0 bases in between. Per the germline V gene, CDR1 is SNHLY and CDR2 is FYNNEI. CDR3 DNA: TGTGCCAGCAGTGAATACGAGCAGTACTTC. The encoded protein is CASSEYEQYF.

This clone was seen more than once but under ten times. The rearrangement joins TRBV12-5 to TRBJ1-2, with no clear D. The germline gives CDR1 LGHNT, CDR2 FRNRAP. This CDR3 is 13 amino acids long. V lost 5 bases and J 7 bases, leaving 14 bases between the germline ends. Written as DNA, the CDR3 is TGTGCTAGTGGTACGGGCCCCCACCCTGGCTACACCTTC. It yields the protein CASGTGPHPGYTF.

This rearrangement joins TRBV18 to TRBJ2-7; 8 bases are shared with TRBD1. J lost 3 bases, V lost 4 bases, and 8 bases had no gene match. This CDR3 has 15 residues. Germline V gene data show CDR1 as KGHSH and CDR2 as LQKENI. CDR3: CASSHGTGGSYEQYF. The CDR3, as DNA: TGTGCCAGCTCACACGGGACAGGAGGAAGCTACGAGCAGTACTTC.

V is TRBV7-8 and J is TRBJ1-4, with 7 bases aligning to TRBD1. Germline V gene data show CDR1 as SGHVS and CDR2 as FQNEAQ. This CDR3 is built from 14 residues. Losses at the gene ends were 5 bases for V and 7 bases for J; bases not matched to a gene: 7. The CDR3 loop reads CASSPRQGGEKLFF. The CDR3 DNA sequence: TGTGCCAGCAGCCCTCGACAGGGAGGTGAAAAACTGTTTTTT.

The chain is built from TRBV5-1 and TRBJ2-7; 8 bases line up with TRBD2. Germline-derived CDR1 and CDR2 are SGHRS and YFSETQ. This CDR3 has 15 residues. V shed 4 bases, J shed 1 base, and the junction held 7 bases outside the gene matches. CDR3 sequence (DNA): TGCGCCAGCAGCGTTGGGACTAGTTCATCCTACGAGCAGTACTTC. Its protein is CASSVGTSSSYEQYF.

About this clone: A junction end diverges from the germline sequence, so it may reflect a read error. The CDR3 sequence: CASTLGTLYNSPLHF. In DNA, the CDR3 is TGTGCCAGCACCTTGGGGACCTTGTATAATTCACCCCTCCACTTT. This chain joins TRBV5-5 and TRBJ1-6; D perhaps matches TRBD1 (5 bases). Germline V gene data show CDR1 as SGHKS and CDR2 as YYEKEE (reference sequence). The CDR3 extends over 15 amino acids.

By sample share, this clone is medium-sized. The chain has TRBV5-1 and TRBJ2-7, with no clear D. The CDR3 contains 13 residues. V gave up 2 bases and J gave up 3 bases, with 9 bases separating them. Germline CDR1 and CDR2: SGHRS and YFSETQ. CDR3 coding DNA: TGCGCCAGCAGCTTCGGATTGGGCTACGAGCAGTACTTC. It specifies CASSFGLGYEQYF.